These 9 T cell receptor beta chains originate from one sample sequenced in a study of T-cell reconstitution after alpha-beta-depleted transplantation in children. Unique molecular identifiers were used to barcode this TCRbeta library. TCRdb re-analysed the PCR reads in MiXCR, keeping a single row per CDR3 protein. The sample holds a few hundred thousand distinct CDR3 sequences, around 46% seen once. Sequenced material: PBMCs, taken before TCRalphabeta/CD19-depleted stem cell transplant. Receptor source: a girl aged 2-10 years with aplastic anemia, due to receive a stem cell transplant.

This clonotype was observed many times. This chain links TRBV28 with TRBJ1-6, with D unclear. This CDR3 comprises 11 residues. The germline V gene encodes CDR1 MDHEN and CDR2 SYDVKM. The ends were cut back, 5 bases at V and 7 bases at J, with 3 bases in the middle. CDR3 protein: CASSINSPLHF. In DNA, the CDR3 is TGTGCCAGCAGTATCAATTCACCCCTCCACTTT.

Comment on this clonotype: This may be a read error, as it is one base from a much larger clone. The CDR3 nucleotides are TGTGCCAGCAGTTTATCGTTGGGATACACAGTTACGCAGTATTTT. Translated: CASSLSLGYTVTQYF. The chain couples TRBV28 to TRBJ2-3; D remains unclear. This CDR3 has 15 residues. CDR1 MDHEN and CDR2 SYDVKM come from the germline V gene. The entire variable domain, with the rest obtained from reference TRBV28 and TRBJ2-3, is as follows: DVKVTQSSRYLVKRTGEKVFLECVQDMDHENMFWYRQDPGLGLRLIYFSYDVKMKEKGDIPEGYSVSREKKERFSLILESASTNQTSMYLCASSLSLGYTVTQYFGPGTRLTVL.

The V call is TRBV5-1, the J call TRBJ2-7; D tentatively fits TRBD1 or TRBD2 (5 bases each). The germline V gene has CDR1 SGHRS and CDR2 YFSETQ. This CDR3 is 17 amino acids long. Trimming took off 0 bases at V and 2 bases at J, with 18 bases between the two ends. The CDR3 DNA is TGCGCCAGCAGCTTGGCCCCGGGACGGAAATTAACCTACGAGCAGTACTTC. It encodes CASSLAPGRKLTYEQYF.

This clonotype was counted many times. V gene TRBV7-2 combines with J gene TRBJ2-7; TRBD1 agrees at 9 bases. Germline CDR1 and CDR2: SGHTA and FQGNSA. This CDR3 region has 13 residues. V was clipped by 5 bases and J by 5 bases; unmatched bases: 4. The CDR3 sequence is CASSRDRVNEQYF. CDR3 nucleotide sequence: TGTGCCAGCAGCAGGGACAGGGTGAACGAGCAGTACTTC.

The chain couples TRBV20-1 to TRBJ2-7, with D perhaps given as TRBD1 or TRBD2 (6 bases each). Trimming pared 4 bases from V and 4 bases from J, leaving 20 bases between. This CDR3 has 15 amino acids. Germline values: CDR1 DFQATT, CDR2 SNEGSKA (reference sequence). The CDR3 loop reads CSANLGGTSMYEQYF. CDR3 DNA sequence: TGCAGTGCTAACCTAGGGGGGACAAGTATGTACGAGCAGTACTTC.

A few counts support this clonotype. The V gene is TRBV4-1, the J gene TRBJ1-2, with D unresolved. Germline CDR1 MGHRA, CDR2 YSYEKL. The CDR3 length is 15 residues. With 0 bases removed from V and 7 bases from J, the gap between germline ends came to 15 bases. The CDR3 loop is CASSQDPSGSLGYTF. The CDR3, as DNA: TGCGCCAGCAGCCAAGATCCTTCGGGCTCTCTTGGCTACACCTTC.

The chain is built from TRBV27 and TRBJ2-7; D unresolved. This CDR3 is 13 amino acids long. The V gene lost 4 bases and the J gene lost 3 bases, with 10 bases spanning the gap. The germline CDR1 and CDR2 sequences are MNHEY and SMNVEV (reference sequence). The CDR3 reads CASSWAANYEQYF. The CDR3 DNA sequence: TGTGCCAGCAGTTGGGCAGCAAACTACGAGCAGTACTTC.

The chain recombines TRBV6-1 with TRBJ1-1; possibly TRBD1 for D (6 bases). The germline V gene encodes CDR1 MNHNS and CDR2 SASEGT. The length of the CDR3 is 16 residues. Trimming cost V 1 base and J 5 bases, with 17 bases left between them. CDR3 residues: CASSEGLLGAGTEAFF. The CDR3 bases are TGTGCCAGCAGTGAAGGGTTGTTGGGGGCAGGTACTGAAGCTTTCTTT.

This chain links TRBV4-2 with TRBJ2-5; D not certain. Trimming cost V 5 bases and J 5 bases, with 18 bases left between them. Looked up from germline, CDR1 is LGHNA and CDR2 is YNFKEQ. There are 15 residues in the CDR3. In DNA form, the CDR3 reads TGTGCCAGCAGCACCCGGGCCCGAATGGGCGAGACCCAGTACTTC. Its protein is CASSTRARMGETQYF.